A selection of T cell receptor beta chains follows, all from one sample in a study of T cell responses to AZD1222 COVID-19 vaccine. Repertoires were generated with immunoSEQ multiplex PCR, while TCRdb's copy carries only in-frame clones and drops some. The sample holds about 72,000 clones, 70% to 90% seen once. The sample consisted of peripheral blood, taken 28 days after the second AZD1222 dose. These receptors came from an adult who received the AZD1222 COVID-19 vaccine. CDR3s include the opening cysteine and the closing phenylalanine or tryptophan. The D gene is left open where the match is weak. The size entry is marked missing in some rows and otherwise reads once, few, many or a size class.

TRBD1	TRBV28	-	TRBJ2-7	CASSWAGTDGAEQYF	TGTGCCAGCAGTTGGGCCGGGACAGATGGAGCCGAGCAGTACTTC
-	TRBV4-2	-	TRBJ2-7	CASSQDQGPYEQYF	TGTGCCAGCAGCCAAGATCAGGGACCCTACGAGCAGTACTTC
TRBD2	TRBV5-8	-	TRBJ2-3	CASSRWGGTSTDTQYF	TGTGCCAGCAGCCGGTGGGGGGGGACCAGCACAGATACGCAGTATTTT
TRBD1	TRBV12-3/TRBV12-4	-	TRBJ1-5	CASSQQGQPQHF	TGTGCCAGCAGCCAACAGGGGCAGCCCCAGCATTTT
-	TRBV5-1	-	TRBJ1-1	CASREWADTEAFF	TGCGCCTCTAGGGAATGGGCCGACACTGAAGCTTTCTTT
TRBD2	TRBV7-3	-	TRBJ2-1	CASSPNPGLAYNEQFF	TGTGCCAGCAGCCCCAACCCGGGACTAGCGTACAATGAGCAGTTCTTC
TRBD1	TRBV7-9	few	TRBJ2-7	CASSLAGGQGTREQYF	TGTGCCAGCAGCTTAGCAGGGGGACAGGGGACGAGGGAGCAGTACTTC
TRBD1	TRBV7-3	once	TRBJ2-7	CASSRDRVDEQYF	TGTGCCAGCAGCCGAGACAGGGTCGACGAGCAGTACTTC
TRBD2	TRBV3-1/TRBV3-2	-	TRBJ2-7	CASSQGPSGSYEQYF	TGTGCCAGCAGCCAAGGGCCTAGCGGGAGCTACGAGCAGTACTTC
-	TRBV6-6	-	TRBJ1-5	CASSPGVTNQPQHF	TGTGCCAGCAGCCCGGGGGTTACCAATCAGCCCCAGCATTTT
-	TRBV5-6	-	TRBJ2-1	CASSLGGDNEQFF	TGTGCCAGCAGCCTCGGAGGGGACAATGAGCAGTTCTTC